Following are 21 T cell receptor beta chains from one sample sequenced in a study of CD8 T cells in ankylosing spondylitis. Points from the study as a whole: For ankylosing spondylitis blood, a TCR beta motif of 7 or 8 highly homologous variants appeared characteristic.

The antigens for these receptors are not known. TCRdb re-called the 5' RACE reads with MiXCR, one entry per CDR3 protein. This table has about 500,000 distinct CDR3 sequences, roughly an eighth appearing once. Material for sequencing was blood, either unsorted or a sorted T cell fraction (not recorded which). The receptor set was obtained from a male donor with ankylosing spondylitis.

The chain has TRBV7-9 and TRBJ2-5; D uncertain. The V end lost 5 bases, the J end lost 0 bases, and 7 bases lay between the germline ends. Germline V gene data show CDR1 as SEHNR and CDR2 as FQNEAQ (reference sequence). The CDR3 length is 13 residues. Here the CDR3 reads CASSPSHQETQYF. CDR3 bases: TGTGCCAGCAGCCCCAGCCACCAAGAGACCCAGTACTTC.

This chain links TRBV6-2 or TRBV6-3 with TRBJ1-1; D is undetermined. CDR1 MNHEY and CDR2 SVGEGT come from the germline V gene. The CDR3 runs 15 residues. Trimming cost V 5 bases and J 4 bases, with 17 bases left between them. CDR3 in amino acids: CASSRAGALSTEAFF. The DNA of the CDR3 is TGTGCCAGCAGTCGGGCCGGCGCTTTGAGCACTGAAGCTTTCTTT.

This clonotype showed up just a few times. The J gene is TRBJ2-1, the V gene TRBV24-1; tentative D call: TRBD2 (5 bases). Deletions cut 6 bases from V and 10 bases from J, with 9 bases between. This CDR3 region has 11 residues. CDR1 is KGHDR, CDR2 SFDVKD, per germline. The CDR3 DNA reads as TGTGCCACCAGTAGGACGGGGGAGCAGTTCTTC. Translating gives CATSRTGEQFF.

In this sample, this clonotype turned up a few times. This chain uses TRBV20-1 with TRBJ1-4; D gene ambiguous. CDR1 is DFQATT and CDR2 is SNEGSKA in the germline V gene (reference sequence). V gave up 3 bases and J gave up 5 bases, with 10 bases separating them. The CDR3 runs to 13 residues. The CDR3 protein is CSARVSSNEKLFF. DNA for the CDR3: TGCAGTGCTAGGGTCAGCTCGAATGAAAAACTGTTTTTT.

J is TRBJ2-2 and V is TRBV29-1; 10 nucleotides line up with TRBD2. This CDR3 is 17 amino acids long. Germline V CDR1 and CDR2: SQVTM, ANQGSEA. Trimming at V came to 5 bases and at J to 0 bases, leaving 9 bases not matched to a gene. The CDR3 spells CSVWVAGGGPNTGELFF. The CDR3 region has the DNA TGCAGCGTTTGGGTAGCGGGAGGCGGCCCGAACACCGGGGAGCTGTTTTTT.

This clonotype appeared a few times. The CDR3 coding sequence is TGTGCCACATCTCTGCAGGGGATGAGGGCCAGCTCCTATAATTCACCCCTCCACTTT. Translating it yields CATSLQGMRASSYNSPLHF. The V call is TRBV10-3, the J call TRBJ1-6, with D tentatively TRBD1 (6 bases). Germline CDR1 and CDR2: ENHRY and SYGVKD. The CDR3 spans 19 residues. Trimming stripped 10 bases from V and 0 bases from J, with 25 bases between.

This rearrangement joins TRBV20-1 to TRBJ1-2; 9 bases are a match to TRBD1. J gave up 5 bases and V 7 bases, and 2 bases lay outside the gene matches. CDR1 and CDR2 from the germline V gene are DFQATT and SNEGSKA (reference sequence). The CDR3 is 11 amino acids. CDR3 protein: CSGTGDYGYTF. CDR3 sequence (DNA): TGCAGTGGGACAGGGGATTATGGCTACACCTTC.

The chain is built from TRBV19 and TRBJ1-4, with D hard to call. The germline V gene encodes CDR1 LNHDA and CDR2 SQIVND (reference sequence). This CDR3 comprises 13 residues. The V gene lost 7 bases and the J gene lost 8 bases, with 14 bases spanning the gap. The CDR3, as DNA: TGTGCCAGTAAAAGGGATTCCTCGGAAAAACTGTTTTTT. Translation gives CASKRDSSEKLFF.

This clonotype was recorded at least ten times. The chain carries TRBV20-1 and TRBJ1-5, with 7 bases lining up with TRBD1. Per the germline V gene, CDR1 is DFQATT and CDR2 is SNEGSKA (reference sequence). The length of the CDR3 is 14 residues. Germline trimming cut 6 bases from V and 3 bases from J; bases unmatched to any gene: 8. The CDR3 DNA is TGCAGTGCCAAGGGGGCCTTGGACAATCAGCCCCAGCATTTT. Translating it yields CSAKGALDNQPQHF.

This clonotype was recorded a few times. The gene calls are TRBV5-1 and TRBJ2-6; no reliable D call. Germline assignment: CDR1 SGHRS and CDR2 YFSETQ. This CDR3 contains 17 residues. V dropped 0 bases and J dropped 2 bases, with 12 bases sitting between them. CDR3 amino acids: CASSLGIPSAGANVLTF. Written as DNA, the CDR3 is TGCGCCAGCAGCTTGGGTATCCCGAGCGCTGGGGCCAACGTCCTGACTTTC.

This clonotype showed up just a few times. The chain joins TRBV7-9 to TRBJ2-2; tentative D call: TRBD2 (5 bases). Germline V lookup: CDR1 SEHNR, CDR2 FQNEAQ (reference sequence). V was clipped by 5 bases and J by 1 base, with 17 bases between them. This CDR3 spans 17 amino acids. The CDR3 reads CASSTRHVAGNTGELFF. In DNA form, the CDR3 reads TGTGCCAGCAGCACCCGCCATGTGGCGGGGAACACCGGGGAGCTGTTTTTT.

This clonotype was found many times. The V call is TRBV29-1, the J call TRBJ2-3; D remains ambiguous. CDR1 is SQVTM, CDR2 ANQGSEA, per germline. CDR3 length: 12 residues. V shed 6 bases and J shed 0 bases, with 7 bases lying between them. The CDR3: CSVGLSTDTQYF. In DNA form, the CDR3 reads TGCAGCGTAGGCTTAAGCACAGATACGCAGTATTTT.

This clonotype came up a few times. The J gene is TRBJ2-2, the V gene TRBV7-9; no reliable D call. Per the germline V gene, CDR1 is SEHNR and CDR2 is FQNEAQ (reference sequence). V was cut by 4 bases and J by 3 bases, with 18 bases left in between. The CDR3 runs 17 residues. In nucleotides, the CDR3 is TGTGCCAGCAGCTCGGGCCGTGTAAGCCTACACACCGGGGAGCTGTTTTTT. Protein sequence: CASSSGRVSLHTGELFF.

This chain uses TRBV5-1 with TRBJ2-7, with a possible D match to TRBD1 (6 bases). The germline CDR1 and CDR2 sequences are SGHRS and YFSETQ. The CDR3 sequence is 17 residues long. The V end lost 1 base, the J end lost 6 bases, and 23 bases lay between the germline ends. This CDR3 is CASSLMIRTGHNSEQYF. The DNA for the CDR3 is TGCGCCAGCAGCTTGATGATCCGGACGGGACATAACTCCGAGCAGTACTTC.

CDR3 sequence (DNA): TGTGCCAGCAGCTCGCGGGAGGACGCCTACAATGAGCAGTTCTTC. It translates to CASSSREDAYNEQFF. The chain combines TRBV7-9 with TRBJ2-1; 8 nucleotides match TRBD2. Germline V gene lookup returns CDR1 SEHNR and CDR2 FQNEAQ (reference sequence). V was pared by 4 bases and J by 2 bases, with 4 bases of the junction left unmatched. The CDR3 is 15 amino acids.

This clonotype has a count of ten or more. This chain links TRBV5-1 with TRBJ1-1, with D maybe TRBD1 (5 bases). This CDR3 spans 14 amino acids. V was cut by 4 bases and J by 4 bases, with 14 bases left in between. Germline CDR1 and CDR2: SGHRS and YFSETQ. The CDR3 DNA sequence: TGCGCCAGCAGCGTCCGGGACGGCAGCACTGAAGCTTTCTTT. Its protein product is CASSVRDGSTEAFF.

The V gene is TRBV27, the J gene TRBJ2-1, with D maybe TRBD1 (6 bases). V lost 5 bases to trimming and J lost 13 bases, with 18 bases between them. CDR3 length: 13 amino acids. CDR1 is MNHEY, CDR2 SMNVEV, per germline (reference sequence). The CDR3 sequence is CASSINGQLSQFF. In DNA, the CDR3 is TGTGCCAGCAGTATTAATGGACAGCTCAGCCAGTTCTTC.

This chain uses TRBV20-1 with TRBJ1-5; 7 bases are shared with TRBD1. The CDR3 totals 12 residues. V lost 7 bases, J lost 7 bases, and 7 bases stayed unmatched. Germline V gene data show CDR1 as DFQATT and CDR2 as SNEGSKA (reference sequence). In nucleotides, the CDR3 is TGCAGTGGGCGACAGGGTGGGCAGCCCCAGCATTTT. Translating it yields CSGRQGGQPQHF.

The chain employs TRBV20-1 and TRBJ1-1; D is unclear. Germline CDR1 DFQATT, CDR2 SNEGSKA (reference sequence). The V end lost 2 bases, the J end lost 1 base, and 8 bases lay between the germline ends. The CDR3 length is 13 residues. Here the CDR3 reads CSARQDSNTEAFF. The CDR3 nucleotides read TGCAGTGCTAGACAGGATTCGAACACTGAAGCTTTCTTT.

This clonotype was seen a handful of times. The chain combines TRBV2 with TRBJ2-1; TRBD2 matches at 7 bases. The CDR3 runs 16 residues. Trimming cost V 6 bases and J 5 bases; bases outside gene matches: 13. Germline values: CDR1 SNHLY, CDR2 FYNNEI. The CDR3 bases are TGTGCCAGCAGCCGAGGCTGGGCGGGAGTGGACAATGAGCAGTTCTTC. Protein product: CASSRGWAGVDNEQFF.

This clonotype was counted only a few times. The chain employs TRBV11-2 and TRBJ1-6; D not resolved. V lost 6 bases to trimming and J lost 11 bases, with 14 bases between them. Germline-derived CDR1 and CDR2 are SGHAT and FQNNGV. This CDR3 region has 13 residues. In nucleotides, the CDR3 is TGTGCCAGCAGGGTTACAGTAGAGGCACCCCTCCACTTT. Translated, it gives CASRVTVEAPLHF.